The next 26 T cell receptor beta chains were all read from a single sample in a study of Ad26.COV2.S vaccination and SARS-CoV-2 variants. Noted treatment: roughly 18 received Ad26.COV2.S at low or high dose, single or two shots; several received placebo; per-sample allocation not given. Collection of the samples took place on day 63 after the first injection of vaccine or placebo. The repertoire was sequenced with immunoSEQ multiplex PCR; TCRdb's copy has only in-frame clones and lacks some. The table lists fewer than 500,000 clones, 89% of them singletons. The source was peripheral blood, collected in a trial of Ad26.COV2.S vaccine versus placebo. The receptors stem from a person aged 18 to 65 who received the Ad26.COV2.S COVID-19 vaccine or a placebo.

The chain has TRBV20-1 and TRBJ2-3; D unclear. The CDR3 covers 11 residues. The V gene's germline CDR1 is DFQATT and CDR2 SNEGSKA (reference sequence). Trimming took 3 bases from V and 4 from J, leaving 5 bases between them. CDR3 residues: CSASSPDTQYF. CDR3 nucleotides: TGCAGTGCTAGTTCCCCAGATACGCAGTATTTT.

CDR3 sequence reads: CASEDRANTGELFF. The CDR3 DNA is TGTGCCAGCGAGGACAGGGCGAACACCGGGGAGCTGTTTTTT. This chain joins TRBV19 and TRBJ2-2; 8 nucleotides agree with TRBD1. With V trimmed by 9 bases and J by 0 bases, 3 bases remained unmatched. CDR1 is LNHDA and CDR2 is SQIVND in the germline V gene (reference sequence). CDR3 size: 14 residues.

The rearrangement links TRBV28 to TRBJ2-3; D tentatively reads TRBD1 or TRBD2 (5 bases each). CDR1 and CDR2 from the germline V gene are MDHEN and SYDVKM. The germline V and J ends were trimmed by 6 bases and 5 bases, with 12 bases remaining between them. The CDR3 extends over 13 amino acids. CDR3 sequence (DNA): TGTGCCAGCAGGATCCCAGGGAGAGATACGCAGTATTTT. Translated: CASRIPGRDTQYF.

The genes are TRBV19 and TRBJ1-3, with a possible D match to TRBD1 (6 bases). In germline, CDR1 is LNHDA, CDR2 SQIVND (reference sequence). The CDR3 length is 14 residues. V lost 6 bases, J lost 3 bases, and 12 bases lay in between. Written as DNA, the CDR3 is TGTGCCAGTAGAAGCGGGGGCGATGGAAACACCATATATTTT. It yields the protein CASRSGGDGNTIYF. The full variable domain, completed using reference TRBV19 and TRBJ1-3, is DGGITQSPKYLFRKEGQNVTLSCEQNLNHDAMYWYRQDPGQGLRLIYYSQIVNDFQKGDIAEGYSVSREKKESFPLTVTSAQKNPTAFYLCASRSGGDGNTIYFGEGSWLTVV.

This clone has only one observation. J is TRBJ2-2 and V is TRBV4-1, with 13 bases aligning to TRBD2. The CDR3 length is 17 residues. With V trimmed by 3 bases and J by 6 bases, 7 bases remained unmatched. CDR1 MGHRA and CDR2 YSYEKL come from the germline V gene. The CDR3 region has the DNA TGCGCCAGCAGCCACCGAACTAGCGGGGGGGCTCCCGGGGAGCTGTTTTTT. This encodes CASSHRTSGGAPGELFF.

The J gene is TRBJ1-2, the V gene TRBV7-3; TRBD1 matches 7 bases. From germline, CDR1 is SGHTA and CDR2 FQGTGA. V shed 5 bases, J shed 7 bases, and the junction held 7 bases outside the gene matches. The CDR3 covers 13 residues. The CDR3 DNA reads TGTGCCAGCAGCCCAGACAGGGTTAGTGGCTACACCTTC. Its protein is CASSPDRVSGYTF.

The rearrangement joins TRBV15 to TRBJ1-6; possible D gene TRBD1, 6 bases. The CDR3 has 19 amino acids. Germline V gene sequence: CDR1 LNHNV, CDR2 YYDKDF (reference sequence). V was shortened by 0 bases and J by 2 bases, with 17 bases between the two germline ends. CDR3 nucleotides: TGTGCCACCAGCAGAGATCCAGGTGCGGGGGGCGCCTATAATTCACCCCTCCACTTT. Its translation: CATSRDPGAGGAYNSPLHF.

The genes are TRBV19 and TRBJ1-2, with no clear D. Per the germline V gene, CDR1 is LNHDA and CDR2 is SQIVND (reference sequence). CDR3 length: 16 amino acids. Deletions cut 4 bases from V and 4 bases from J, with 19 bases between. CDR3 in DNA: TGTGCCAGTAGTACCTTCTGGGCGGCCATTACCTATGGCTACACCTTC. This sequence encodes CASSTFWAAITYGYTF.

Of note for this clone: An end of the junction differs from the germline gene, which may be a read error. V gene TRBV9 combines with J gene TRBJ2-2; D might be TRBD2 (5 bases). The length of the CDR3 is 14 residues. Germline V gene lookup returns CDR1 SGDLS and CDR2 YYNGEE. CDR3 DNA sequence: TGTGCCAGCAGGGTAGGGCGGAGGACCGGGGAGCTGTTTTTT. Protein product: CASRVGRRTGELFF.

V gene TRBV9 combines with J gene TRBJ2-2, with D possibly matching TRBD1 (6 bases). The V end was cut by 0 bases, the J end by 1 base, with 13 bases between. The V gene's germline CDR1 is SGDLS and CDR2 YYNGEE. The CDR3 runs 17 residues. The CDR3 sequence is CASSVASRGRNTGELFF. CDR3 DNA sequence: TGTGCCAGCAGCGTAGCTAGCAGGGGCCGGAACACCGGGGAGCTGTTTTTT.

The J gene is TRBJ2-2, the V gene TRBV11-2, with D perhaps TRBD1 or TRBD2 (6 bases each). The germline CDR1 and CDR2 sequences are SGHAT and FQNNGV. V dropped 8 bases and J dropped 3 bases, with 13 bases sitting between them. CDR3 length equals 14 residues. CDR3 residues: CASRGQPYTGELFF. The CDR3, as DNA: TGTGCCAGCCGGGGGCAGCCCTACACCGGGGAGCTGTTTTTT.

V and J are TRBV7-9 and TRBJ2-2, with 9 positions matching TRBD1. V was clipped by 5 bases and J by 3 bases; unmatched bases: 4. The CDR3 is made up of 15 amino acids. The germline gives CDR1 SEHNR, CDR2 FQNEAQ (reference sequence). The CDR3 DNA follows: TGTGCCAGCAGCCCCCGGACAGGGGACACCGGGGAGCTGTTTTTT. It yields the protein CASSPRTGDTGELFF. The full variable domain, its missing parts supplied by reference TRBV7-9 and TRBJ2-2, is DTGVSQNPRHKITKRGQNVTFRCDPISEHNRLYWYRQTLGQGPEFLTYFQNEAQLEKSRLLSDRFSAERPKGSFSTLEIQRTEQGDSAMYLCASSPRTGDTGELFFGEGSRLTVL.

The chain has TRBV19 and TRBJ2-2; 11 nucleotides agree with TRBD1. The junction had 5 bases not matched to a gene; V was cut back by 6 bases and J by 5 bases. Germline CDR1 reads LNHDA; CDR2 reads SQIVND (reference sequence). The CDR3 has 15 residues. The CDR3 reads CASRMGQGGTGELFF. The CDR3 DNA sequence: TGTGCCAGTAGAATGGGACAGGGGGGAACCGGGGAGCTGTTTTTT.

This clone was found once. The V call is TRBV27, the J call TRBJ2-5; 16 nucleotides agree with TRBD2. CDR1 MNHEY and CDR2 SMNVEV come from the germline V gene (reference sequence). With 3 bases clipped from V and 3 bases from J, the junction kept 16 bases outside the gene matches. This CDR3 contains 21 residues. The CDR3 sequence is CASSFRIPGLAGGLEEETQYF. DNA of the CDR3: TGTGCCAGCAGTTTTAGGATCCCGGGACTAGCGGGAGGGCTGGAAGAAGAGACCCAGTACTTC.

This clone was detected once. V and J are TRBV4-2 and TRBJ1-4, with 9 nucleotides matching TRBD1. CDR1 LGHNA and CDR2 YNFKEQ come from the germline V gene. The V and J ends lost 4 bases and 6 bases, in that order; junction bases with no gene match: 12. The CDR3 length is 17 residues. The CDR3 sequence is CASSLYRTGDRDEKLFF. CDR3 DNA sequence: TGTGCCAGCAGCCTATACCGGACAGGGGATAGAGATGAAAAACTGTTTTTT.

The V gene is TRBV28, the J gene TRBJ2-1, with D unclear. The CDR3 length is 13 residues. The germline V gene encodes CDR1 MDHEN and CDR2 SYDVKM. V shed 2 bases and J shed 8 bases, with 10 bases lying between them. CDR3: CASSLMQRYEQFF. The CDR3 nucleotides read TGTGCCAGCAGTTTAATGCAGCGATATGAGCAGTTCTTC.

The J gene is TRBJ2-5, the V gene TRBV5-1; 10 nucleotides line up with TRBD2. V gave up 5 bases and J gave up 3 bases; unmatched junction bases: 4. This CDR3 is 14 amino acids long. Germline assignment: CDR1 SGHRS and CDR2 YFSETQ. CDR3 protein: CASSRGTSEETQYF. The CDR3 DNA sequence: TGCGCCAGCAGTCGTGGGACTAGCGAAGAGACCCAGTACTTC.

This chain's CDR3 is CASSYPGPSTDTQYF. In DNA, the CDR3 is TGTGCCAGCAGCTACCCGGGGCCCTCCACAGATACGCAGTATTTT. This sequence joins TRBV28 and TRBJ2-3, with D possibly being TRBD1 or TRBD2 (5 bases each). There are 15 residues in the CDR3. Germline V lookup: CDR1 MDHEN, CDR2 SYDVKM. V was clipped by 6 bases and J by 2 bases, with 15 bases between them.

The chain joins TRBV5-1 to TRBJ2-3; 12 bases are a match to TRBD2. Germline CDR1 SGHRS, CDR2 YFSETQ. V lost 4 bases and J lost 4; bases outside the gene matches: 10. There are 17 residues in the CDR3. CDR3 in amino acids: CASSPGASGRVADTQYF. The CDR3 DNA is TGCGCCAGCAGCCCAGGGGCTAGCGGGAGGGTGGCAGATACGCAGTATTTT.

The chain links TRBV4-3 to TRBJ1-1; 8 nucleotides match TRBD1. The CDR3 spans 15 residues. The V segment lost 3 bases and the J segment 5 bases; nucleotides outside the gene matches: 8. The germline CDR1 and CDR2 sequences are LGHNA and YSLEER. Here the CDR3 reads CASSHVDRGRTEAFF. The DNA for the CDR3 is TGCGCCAGCAGCCATGTAGACAGGGGAAGAACTGAAGCTTTCTTT.

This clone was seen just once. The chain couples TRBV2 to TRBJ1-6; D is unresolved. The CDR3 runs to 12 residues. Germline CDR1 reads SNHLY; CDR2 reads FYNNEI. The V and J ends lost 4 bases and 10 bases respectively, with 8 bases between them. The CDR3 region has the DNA TGTGCCAGCAGTGGCTTACGGTCACCCCTCCACTTT. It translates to CASSGLRSPLHF. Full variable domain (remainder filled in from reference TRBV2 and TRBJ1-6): EPEVTQTPSHQVTQMGQEVILRCVPISNHLYFYWYRQILGQKVEFLVSFYNNEISEKSEIFDDQFSVERPDGSNFTLKIRSTKLEDSAMYFCASSGLRSPLHFGNGTRLTVT.

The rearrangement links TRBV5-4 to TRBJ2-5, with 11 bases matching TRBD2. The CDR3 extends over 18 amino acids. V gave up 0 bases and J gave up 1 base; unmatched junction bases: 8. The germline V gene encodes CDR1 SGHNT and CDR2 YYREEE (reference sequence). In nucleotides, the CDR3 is TGTGCCAGCAGCTTGGGGCCCCGACTAGCGGGGTTCCAAGAGACCCAGTACTTC. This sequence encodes CASSLGPRLAGFQETQYF.

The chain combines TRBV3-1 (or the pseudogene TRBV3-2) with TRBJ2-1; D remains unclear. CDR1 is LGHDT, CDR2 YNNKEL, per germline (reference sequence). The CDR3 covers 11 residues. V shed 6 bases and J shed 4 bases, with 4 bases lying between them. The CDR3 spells CASRSYNEQFF. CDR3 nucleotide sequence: TGTGCCAGCAGGTCGTACAATGAGCAGTTCTTC.

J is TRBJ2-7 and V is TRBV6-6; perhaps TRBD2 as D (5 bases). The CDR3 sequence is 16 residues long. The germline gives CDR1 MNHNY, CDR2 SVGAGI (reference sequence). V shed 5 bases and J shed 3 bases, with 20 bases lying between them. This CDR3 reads CASSVPPRGSDYEQYV. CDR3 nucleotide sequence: TGTGCCAGCAGTGTCCCCCCCCGGGGATCTGACTACGAGCAGTACGTC.

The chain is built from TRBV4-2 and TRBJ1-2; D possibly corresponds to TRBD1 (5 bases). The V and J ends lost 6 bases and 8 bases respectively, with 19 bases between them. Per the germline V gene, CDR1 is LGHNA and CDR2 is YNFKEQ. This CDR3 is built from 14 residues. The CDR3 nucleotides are TGTGCCAGCAGGCAACAGGCCAGCCTCTGGGGCTACACCTTC. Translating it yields CASRQQASLWGYTF.

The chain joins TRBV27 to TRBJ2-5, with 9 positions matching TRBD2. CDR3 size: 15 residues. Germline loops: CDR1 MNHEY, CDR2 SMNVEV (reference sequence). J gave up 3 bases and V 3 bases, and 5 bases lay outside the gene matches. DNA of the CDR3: TGTGCCAGCAGTTTCCATTTAGCGGGAGAAGAGACCCAGTACTTC. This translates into CASSFHLAGEETQYF.